This passage covers 3 T cell receptor beta chains from one sample sequenced in a study of OX40 agonist ivuxolimab in advanced cancers. Only in-frame clones appear in the TCRdb table, and some are missing; sequencing was by immunoSEQ multiplex PCR. The sample lists tens of thousands of clones, approximately 93% occurring once. The material sequenced was CD4+ or CD8+ T cells sorted from blood, taken in a trial of the OX40 agonist ivuxolimab. These receptors originate from an adult with an advanced solid tumor such as melanoma, head and neck, liver or kidney cancer.

The chain combines TRBV13 with TRBJ2-3; D might be TRBD2 (5 bases). The CDR3 length is 12 residues. Looked up from germline, CDR1 is PRHDT and CDR2 is FYEKMQ (reference sequence). With 0 bases removed from V and 10 bases from J, the gap between germline ends came to 8 bases. The CDR3 reads CASSLGDSAQYF. The CDR3, as DNA: TGTGCCAGCAGCTTAGGGGACTCGGCGCAGTATTTT. Filled out from reference TRBV13 and TRBJ2-3, the complete variable domain reads AAGVIQSPRHLIKEKRETATLKCYPIPRHDTVYWYQQGPGQDPQFLISFYEKMQSDKGSIPDRFSAQQFSDYHSELNMSSLELGDSALYFCASSLGDSAQYFGPGTRLTVL.

The V gene is TRBV6-5, the J gene TRBJ1-5; 8 positions match TRBD1. This CDR3 has 14 residues. Germline V CDR1 and CDR2: MNHEY, SVGAGI. Germline trimming cut 4 bases from V and 2 bases from J; bases unmatched to any gene: 1. CDR3 protein: CASSWGQGNQPQHF. The CDR3 bases are TGTGCCAGCAGTTGGGGACAGGGCAATCAGCCCCAGCATTTT.

This rearrangement joins TRBV6-5 to TRBJ1-4; D is unresolved. Per germline, CDR1 MNHEY and CDR2 SVGAGI. V shed 5 bases and J shed 7 bases, with 11 bases lying between them. The CDR3 has 13 residues. CDR3 sequence (DNA): TGTGCCAGCAGTAGCGGGGTATTTGAAAAACTGTTTTTT. Translated, it gives CASSSGVFEKLFF.